The 11 T cell receptor beta chains below were found in one sample sequenced in a study of T-cell reconstitution after alpha-beta-depleted transplantation in children. Unique molecular identifiers were used in preparing the TCRbeta library. TCRdb reanalysed the PCR reads using MiXCR and keeps one entry per CDR3 protein. The sample includes a few hundred thousand distinct CDR3 sequences, around 10% of them seen just once. The source was PBMCs from the stem cell graft donor, collected from the stem cell graft. These receptors were obtained from a human donor who donated a stem cell graft to a child with acute lymphoblastic leukemia.

This chain links TRBV29-1 with TRBJ1-2; possible D gene TRBD1, 5 bases. CDR1 and CDR2 from the germline V gene are SQVTM and ANQGSEA. CDR3 length: 17 residues. Between the trimmed V and J ends, which lost 1 base and 2 bases, there was a span of 20 bases. CDR3 residues: CSVEAGTGNEKNYGYTF. In DNA form, the CDR3 reads TGCAGCGTTGAAGCTGGGACGGGCAACGAAAAGAACTATGGCTACACCTTC.

This clonotype occurred many times. V and J are TRBV28 and TRBJ1-2; D perhaps matches TRBD1 (5 bases). The V gene lost 8 bases and the J gene lost 8 bases, with 9 bases spanning the gap. This CDR3 is built from 10 residues. CDR1 and CDR2 (germline): MDHEN, SYDVKM. The CDR3 spells CASGARGYTF. Written as DNA, the CDR3 is TGTGCCAGCGGGGCTAGGGGCTACACCTTC.

The chain joins TRBV13 to TRBJ2-3; D may be TRBD2 (6 bases). CDR3 length: 14 residues. CDR1 is PRHDT, CDR2 FYEKMQ, per germline (reference sequence). V lost 1 base and J 4 bases, leaving 9 bases between the germline ends. The CDR3 sequence: CASSLVGSPDTQYF. As DNA, the CDR3 is TGTGCCAGCAGCTTAGTCGGGAGCCCAGATACGCAGTATTTT.

This clonotype was picked up a small number of times. The rearrangement uses TRBV7-9 and TRBJ2-7; 12 bases agree with TRBD2. Germline lookup yields CDR1 SEHNR and CDR2 FQNEAQ (reference sequence). The length of the CDR3 is 19 residues. J gave up 0 bases and V 5 bases, and 14 bases lay outside the gene matches. CDR3 sequence reads: CASSPAGTSGQISSYEQYF. The CDR3 DNA reads TGTGCCAGCAGCCCGGCCGGGACTAGCGGGCAAATCTCCTCCTACGAGCAGTACTTC.

J is TRBJ2-7 and V is TRBV20-1, with D perhaps matching TRBD1 or TRBD2 (5 bases each). Germline CDR1 DFQATT, CDR2 SNEGSKA (reference sequence). This CDR3 has 11 amino acids. Trimming took off 3 bases at V and 3 bases at J, with 6 bases between the two ends. The chain's CDR3 is CSARGDYEQYF. CDR3 nucleotide sequence: TGCAGTGCTAGGGGGGACTACGAGCAGTACTTC.

The chain combines TRBV20-1 with TRBJ2-7; 12 bases map to TRBD2. The CDR3 spans 16 residues. The germline gives CDR1 DFQATT, CDR2 SNEGSKA (reference sequence). V dropped 3 bases and J dropped 4; count of bases not matched to a gene: 10. CDR3 sequence: CSASKGTLAGGYEQYF. DNA of the CDR3: TGCAGTGCTAGTAAGGGGACACTAGCGGGAGGATACGAGCAGTACTTC.

This clonotype was picked up a small number of times. V is TRBV15 and J is TRBJ1-1, with D possibly TRBD1 on 6 matching bases. Germline V gives CDR1 LNHNV, CDR2 YYDKDF (reference sequence). Trimming took 7 bases from V and 5 from J, leaving 17 bases between them. The CDR3 extends over 14 amino acids. The CDR3 reads CATTRGRGDTEAFF. CDR3 nucleotides: TGTGCCACCACAAGGGGGAGAGGGGATACTGAAGCTTTCTTT.

The rearrangement uses TRBV6-2 or TRBV6-3 and TRBJ2-1; 10 bases agree with TRBD2. The CDR3 is 19 residues long. CDR1 is MNHEY, CDR2 SVGEGT, per germline. J gave up 7 bases and V 0 bases, and 15 bases lay outside the gene matches. The CDR3 nucleotides read TGTGCCAGCAGTTACTCTGCGGCTAGCGGGAGTAGGGTGGATAATGAGCAGTTCTTC. Amino acid sequence: CASSYSAASGSRVDNEQFF.

This clonotype turned up a few times. The chain links TRBV6-1 to TRBJ1-1, with TRBD1 as a possible D gene (5 bases). Germline V gene data show CDR1 as MNHNS and CDR2 as SASEGT. Deletions cut 4 bases from V and 4 bases from J, with 10 bases between. This CDR3 contains 13 residues. Here the CDR3 reads CASSAARGTEAFF. As DNA, the CDR3 is TGTGCCAGCAGTGCGGCTAGGGGCACTGAAGCTTTCTTT.

Here the CDR3 DNA reads TGTGCCACCAGCTCTCGGACAGGCGCAGAGACCCAGTACTTC. The encoded protein is CATSSRTGAETQYF. The gene calls are TRBV15 and TRBJ2-5, with TRBD1 matching 7 bases. After removal of 5 bases from V and 4 bases from J, the junction contained 7 bases not matched to a gene. The CDR3 has 14 residues. Germline V gene data show CDR1 as LNHNV and CDR2 as YYDKDF (reference sequence).

This clonotype has more than one count but fewer than ten. V usage is TRBV11-1 and J usage is TRBJ2-4, with a tentative D call TRBD1 (6 bases). Germline lookup yields CDR1 SGHAT and CDR2 FQDESV (reference sequence). The CDR3 consists of 15 residues. Trimming cost V 5 bases and J 0 bases, with 11 bases left between them. CDR3 loop: CASSLTGLAKNIQYF. Written as DNA, the CDR3 is TGTGCCAGCAGCCTCACAGGGCTAGCCAAAAACATTCAGTACTTC.